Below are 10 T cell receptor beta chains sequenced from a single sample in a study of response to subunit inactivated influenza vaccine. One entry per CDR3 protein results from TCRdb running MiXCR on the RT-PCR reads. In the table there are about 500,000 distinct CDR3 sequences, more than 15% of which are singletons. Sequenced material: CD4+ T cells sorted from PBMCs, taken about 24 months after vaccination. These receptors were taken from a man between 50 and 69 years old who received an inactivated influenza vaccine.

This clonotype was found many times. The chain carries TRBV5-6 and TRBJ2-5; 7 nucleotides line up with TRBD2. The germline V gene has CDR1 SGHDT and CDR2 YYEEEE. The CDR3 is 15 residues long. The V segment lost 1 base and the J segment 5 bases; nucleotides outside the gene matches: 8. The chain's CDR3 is CASSLSGLPMETQYF. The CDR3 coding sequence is TGTGCCAGCAGCTTGTCGGGACTACCCATGGAGACCCAGTACTTC.

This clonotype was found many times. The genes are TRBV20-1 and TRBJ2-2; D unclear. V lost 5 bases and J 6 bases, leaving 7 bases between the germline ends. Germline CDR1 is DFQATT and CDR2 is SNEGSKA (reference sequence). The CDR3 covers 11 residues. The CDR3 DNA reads TGCAGTGCTCGAGGATCCGGGGAGCTGTTTTTT. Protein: CSARGSGELFF.

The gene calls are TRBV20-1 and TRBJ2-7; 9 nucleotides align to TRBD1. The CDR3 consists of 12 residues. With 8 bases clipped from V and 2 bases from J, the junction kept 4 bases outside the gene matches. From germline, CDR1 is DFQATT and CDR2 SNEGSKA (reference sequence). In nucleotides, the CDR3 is TGCAGTCAGAACAGGGGGCCCTACGAGCAGTACTTC. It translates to CSQNRGPYEQYF.

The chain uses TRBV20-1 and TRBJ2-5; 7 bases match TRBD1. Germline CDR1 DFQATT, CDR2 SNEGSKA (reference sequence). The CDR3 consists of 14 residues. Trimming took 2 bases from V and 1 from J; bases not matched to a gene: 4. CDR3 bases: TGCAGTGCTAGACCTCCAGGGGGCCAAGAGACCCAGTACTTC. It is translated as CSARPPGGQETQYF.

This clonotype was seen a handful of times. The CDR3 spells CSVEDPGTGGYNEQFF. In DNA, the CDR3 is TGCAGCGTTGAAGACCCCGGGACAGGGGGATACAATGAGCAGTTCTTC. The J gene is TRBJ2-1, the V gene TRBV29-1, with 11 bases matching TRBD1. Germline V gives CDR1 SQVTM, CDR2 ANQGSEA. V lost 0 bases and J lost 4; bases outside the gene matches: 5. The length of the CDR3 is 16 residues.

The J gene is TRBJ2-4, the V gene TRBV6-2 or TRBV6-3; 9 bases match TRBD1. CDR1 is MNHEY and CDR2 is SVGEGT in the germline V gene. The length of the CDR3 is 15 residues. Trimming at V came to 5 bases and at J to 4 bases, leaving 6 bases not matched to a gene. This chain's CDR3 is CASSTPGQGKNIQYF. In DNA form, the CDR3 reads TGTGCCAGCAGTACGCCGGGACAGGGAAAAAACATTCAGTACTTC.

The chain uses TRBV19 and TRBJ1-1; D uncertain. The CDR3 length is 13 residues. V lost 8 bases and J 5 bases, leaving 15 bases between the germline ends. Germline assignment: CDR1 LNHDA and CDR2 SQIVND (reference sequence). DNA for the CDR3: TGTGCCAGTGGGAAGGCCGTGCGGACTGAAGCTTTCTTT. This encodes CASGKAVRTEAFF.

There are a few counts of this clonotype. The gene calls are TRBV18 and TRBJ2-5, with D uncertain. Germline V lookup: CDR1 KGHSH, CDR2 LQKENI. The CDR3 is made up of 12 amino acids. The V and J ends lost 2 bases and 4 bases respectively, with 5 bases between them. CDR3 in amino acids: CASSPSRETQYF. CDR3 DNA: TGTGCCAGCTCACCAAGCAGAGAGACCCAGTACTTC.

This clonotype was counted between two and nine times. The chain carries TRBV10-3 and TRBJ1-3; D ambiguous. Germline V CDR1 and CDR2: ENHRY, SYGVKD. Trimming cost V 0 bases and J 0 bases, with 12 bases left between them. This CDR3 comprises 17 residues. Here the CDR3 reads CAISESVRRLSGNTIYF. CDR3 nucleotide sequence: TGTGCCATCAGTGAGTCCGTTAGGAGACTCTCTGGAAACACCATATATTTT.

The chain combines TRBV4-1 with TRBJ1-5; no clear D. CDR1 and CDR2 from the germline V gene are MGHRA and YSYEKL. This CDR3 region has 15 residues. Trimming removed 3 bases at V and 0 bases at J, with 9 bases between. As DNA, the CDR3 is TGCGCCAGCAGCCACACGGCCTATAGCAATCAGCCCCAGCATTTT. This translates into CASSHTAYSNQPQHF.